A single sample is the source of the 6 T cell receptor beta chains below, sequenced in a study of a mutant IDH1 vaccine in newly diagnosed glioma. No antigen is known for these receptors. As to time point: week 35, safety follow-up. The study gave 300 ug of mutant IDH1 20-mer peptide per vaccine dose, with topical imiquimod. The repertoire was sequenced with immunoSEQ multiplex PCR; TCRdb's copy has only in-frame clones and lacks some. The table has 45,000 to 55,000 clones, approximately 80% seen once. The sequencing used PBMCs, collected from a glioma patient whose treatment included an IDH1 peptide vaccine. These receptor sequences come from a man aged 35-49 years with glioma.

The genes are TRBV7-9 and TRBJ1-2; D perhaps matches TRBD1 (6 bases). V was shortened by 5 bases and J by 4 bases, with 14 bases between the two germline ends. The germline gives CDR1 SEHNR, CDR2 FQNEAQ (reference sequence). The CDR3 length is 14 residues. The CDR3 DNA is TGTGCCAGCAGCCCCGAGGGGGTATCCTATGGCTACACCTTC. Amino acids: CASSPEGVSYGYTF.

The chain recombines TRBV19 with TRBJ1-2, with a weak D call TRBD1 (5 bases). CDR1 and CDR2 from the germline V gene are LNHDA and SQIVND (reference sequence). The V gene lost 3 bases and the J gene lost 4 bases, with 15 bases spanning the gap. The CDR3 length is 15 residues. CDR3 amino acids: CASSIAPGESYGYTF. As DNA, the CDR3 is TGTGCCAGTAGTATCGCCCCGGGGGAGAGCTATGGCTACACCTTC.

The CDR3 loop is CASKFQGAGNQPQHF. The CDR3, as DNA: TGTGCCAGCAAATTCCAGGGGGCTGGCAATCAGCCCCAGCATTTT. V is TRBV6-6 and J is TRBJ1-5, with 8 bases lining up with TRBD1. CDR1 is MNHNY and CDR2 is SVGAGI in the germline V gene (reference sequence). V shed 7 bases and J 2 bases; nucleotides not matched to a gene: 7. The CDR3 is 15 amino acids.

The V call is TRBV19, the J call TRBJ2-5; 9 nucleotides match TRBD2. The CDR3 consists of 16 residues. Germline V gene lookup returns CDR1 LNHDA and CDR2 SQIVND (reference sequence). The J segment lost 4 bases and the V segment lost 5 bases, leaving 11 bases of the junction unmatched. CDR3 amino acids: CASSPRGSGGIETQYF. Written as DNA, the CDR3 is TGTGCCAGTAGTCCCCGGGGTAGCGGGGGCATAGAGACCCAGTACTTC.

J is TRBJ2-5 and V is TRBV7-9, with D possibly being TRBD2 (6 bases). Trimming took off 3 bases at V and 6 bases at J, with 14 bases between the two ends. This CDR3 is 14 amino acids long. Germline loops: CDR1 SEHNR, CDR2 FQNEAQ (reference sequence). The CDR3 reads CASSFPDGGKTQYF. As DNA, the CDR3 is TGTGCCAGCAGCTTCCCCGACGGGGGAAAGACCCAGTACTTC.

The rearrangement uses TRBV19 and TRBJ1-1, with D unclear. V dropped 10 bases and J dropped 0 bases, with 12 bases sitting between them. This CDR3 spans 13 amino acids. Germline V CDR1 and CDR2: LNHDA, SQIVND (reference sequence). The CDR3 nucleotides read TGTGCCACCTCTCGAATGATGAACACTGAAGCTTTCTTT. It codes for CATSRMMNTEAFF.